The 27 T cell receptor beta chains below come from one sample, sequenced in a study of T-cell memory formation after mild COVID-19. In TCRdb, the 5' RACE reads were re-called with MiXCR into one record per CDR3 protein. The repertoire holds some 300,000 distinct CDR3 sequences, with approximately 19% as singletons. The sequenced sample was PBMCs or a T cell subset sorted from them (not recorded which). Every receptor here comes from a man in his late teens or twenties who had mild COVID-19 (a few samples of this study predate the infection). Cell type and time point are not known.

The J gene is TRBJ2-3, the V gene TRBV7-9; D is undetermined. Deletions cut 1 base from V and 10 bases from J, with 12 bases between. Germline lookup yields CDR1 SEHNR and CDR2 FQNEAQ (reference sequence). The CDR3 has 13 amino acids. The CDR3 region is CASSLGWSPPQYF. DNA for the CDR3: TGTGCCAGCAGCTTAGGGTGGTCGCCGCCGCAGTATTTT.

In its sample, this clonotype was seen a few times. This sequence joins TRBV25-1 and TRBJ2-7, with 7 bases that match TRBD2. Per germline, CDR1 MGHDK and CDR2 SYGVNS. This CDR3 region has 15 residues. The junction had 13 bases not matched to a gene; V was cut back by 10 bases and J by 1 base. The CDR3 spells CATSRGGAWSYEQYF. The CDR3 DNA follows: TGTGCCACTTCGAGGGGAGGGGCATGGTCCTACGAGCAGTACTTC.

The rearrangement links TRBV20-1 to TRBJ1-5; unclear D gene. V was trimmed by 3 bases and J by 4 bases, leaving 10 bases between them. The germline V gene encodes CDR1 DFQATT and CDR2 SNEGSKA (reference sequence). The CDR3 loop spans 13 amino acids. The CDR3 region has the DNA TGCAGTGCTAGGACGTCAGCAAATCAGCCCCAGCATTTT. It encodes CSARTSANQPQHF.

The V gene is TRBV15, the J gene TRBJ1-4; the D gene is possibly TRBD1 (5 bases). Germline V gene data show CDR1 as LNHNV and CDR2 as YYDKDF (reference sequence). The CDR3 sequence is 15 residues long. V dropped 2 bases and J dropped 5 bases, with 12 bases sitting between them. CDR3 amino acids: CATSRQGLRNEKLFF. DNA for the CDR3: TGTGCCACCAGCAGACAGGGACTCCGCAATGAAAAACTGTTTTTT. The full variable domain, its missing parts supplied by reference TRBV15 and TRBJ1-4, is DAMVIQNPRYQVTQFGKPVTLSCSQTLNHNVMYWYQQKSSQAPKLLFHYYDKDFNNEADTPDNFQSRRPNTSFCFLDIRSPGLGDTAMYLCATSRQGLRNEKLFFGSGTQLSVL.

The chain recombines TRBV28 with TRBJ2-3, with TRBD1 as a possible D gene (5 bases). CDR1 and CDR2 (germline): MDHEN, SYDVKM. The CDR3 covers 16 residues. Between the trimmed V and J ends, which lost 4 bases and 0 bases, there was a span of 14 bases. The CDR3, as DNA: TGTGCCAGCAGTTCCTGGGGCAGGGCTAGCACAGATACGCAGTATTTT. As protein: CASSSWGRASTDTQYF.

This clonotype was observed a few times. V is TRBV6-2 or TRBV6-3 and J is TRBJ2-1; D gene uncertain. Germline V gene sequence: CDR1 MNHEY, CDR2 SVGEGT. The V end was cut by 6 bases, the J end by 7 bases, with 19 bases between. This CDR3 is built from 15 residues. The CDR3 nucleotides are TGTGCCAGCAGGAAGGATGGCTTCGCGGTAAATGAGCAGTTCTTC. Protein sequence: CASRKDGFAVNEQFF.

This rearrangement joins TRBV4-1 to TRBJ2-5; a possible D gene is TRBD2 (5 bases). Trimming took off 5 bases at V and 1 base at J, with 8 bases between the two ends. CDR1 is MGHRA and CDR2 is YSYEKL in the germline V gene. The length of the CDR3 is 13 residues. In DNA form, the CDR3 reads TGCGCCAGCAGCATCGGGGTCCAAGAGACCCAGTACTTC. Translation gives CASSIGVQETQYF.

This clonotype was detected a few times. The CDR3 spells CASTVNGYEQYF. In nucleotides, the CDR3 is TGTGCCAGCACCGTTAACGGCTACGAGCAGTACTTC. This chain uses TRBV6-6 with TRBJ2-7; D is unresolved. The CDR3 has 12 residues. Trimming took 7 bases from V and 3 from J, leaving 10 bases between them. The V gene's germline CDR1 is MNHNY and CDR2 SVGAGI (reference sequence).

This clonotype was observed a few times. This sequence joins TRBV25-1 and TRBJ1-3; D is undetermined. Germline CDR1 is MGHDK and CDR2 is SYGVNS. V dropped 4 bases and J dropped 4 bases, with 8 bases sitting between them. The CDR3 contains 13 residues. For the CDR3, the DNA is TGTGCCAGCAGTGGGGCAGGAGGAAACACCATATATTTT. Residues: CASSGAGGNTIYF.

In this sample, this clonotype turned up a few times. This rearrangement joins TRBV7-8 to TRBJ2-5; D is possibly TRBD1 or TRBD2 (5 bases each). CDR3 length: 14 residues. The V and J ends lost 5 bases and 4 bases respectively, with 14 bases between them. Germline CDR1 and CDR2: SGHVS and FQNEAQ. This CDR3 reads CASSPQGVLETQYF. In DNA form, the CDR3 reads TGTGCCAGCAGCCCCCAGGGAGTTCTAGAGACCCAGTACTTC.

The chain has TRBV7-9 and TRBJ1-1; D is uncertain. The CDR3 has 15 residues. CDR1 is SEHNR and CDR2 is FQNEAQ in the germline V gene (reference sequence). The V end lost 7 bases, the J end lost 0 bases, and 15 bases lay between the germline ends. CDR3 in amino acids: CASTLESHLNTEAFF. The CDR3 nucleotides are TGTGCCAGCACCCTCGAATCACACCTGAACACTGAAGCTTTCTTT.

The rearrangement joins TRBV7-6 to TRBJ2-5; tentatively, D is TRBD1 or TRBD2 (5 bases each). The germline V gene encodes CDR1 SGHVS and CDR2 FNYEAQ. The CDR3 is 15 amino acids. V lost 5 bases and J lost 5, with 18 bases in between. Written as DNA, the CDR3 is TGTGCCAGCAGCCAGGGACCTCTGTGGGGTGAGACCCAGTACTTC. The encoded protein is CASSQGPLWGETQYF.

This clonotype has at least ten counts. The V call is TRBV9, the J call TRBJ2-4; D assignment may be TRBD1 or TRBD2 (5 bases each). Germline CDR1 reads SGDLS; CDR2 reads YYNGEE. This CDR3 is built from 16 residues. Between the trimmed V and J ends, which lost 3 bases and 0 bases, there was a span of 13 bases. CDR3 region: CASSEQAGQAKNIQYF. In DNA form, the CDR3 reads TGTGCCAGCAGCGAACAGGCGGGCCAAGCCAAAAACATTCAGTACTTC. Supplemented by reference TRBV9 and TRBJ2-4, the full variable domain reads DSGVTQTPKHLITATGQRVTLRCSPRSGDLSVYWYQQSLDQGLQFLIQYYNGEERAKGNILERFSAQQFPDLHSELNLSSLELGDSALYFCASSEQAGQAKNIQYFGAGTRLSVL.

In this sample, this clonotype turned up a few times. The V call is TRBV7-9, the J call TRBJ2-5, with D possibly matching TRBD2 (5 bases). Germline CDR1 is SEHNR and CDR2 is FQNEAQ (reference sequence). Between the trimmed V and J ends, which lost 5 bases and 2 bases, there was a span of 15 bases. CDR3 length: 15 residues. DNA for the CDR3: TGTGCCAGCAGCACAACGGGGTCTTCGCAAGAGACCCAGTACTTC. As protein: CASSTTGSSQETQYF.

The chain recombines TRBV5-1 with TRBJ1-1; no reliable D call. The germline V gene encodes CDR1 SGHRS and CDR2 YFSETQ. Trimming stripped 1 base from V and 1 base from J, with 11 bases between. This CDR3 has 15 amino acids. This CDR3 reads CASSLRWGGNTEAFF. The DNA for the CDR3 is TGCGCCAGCAGCTTGAGATGGGGTGGGAACACTGAAGCTTTCTTT.

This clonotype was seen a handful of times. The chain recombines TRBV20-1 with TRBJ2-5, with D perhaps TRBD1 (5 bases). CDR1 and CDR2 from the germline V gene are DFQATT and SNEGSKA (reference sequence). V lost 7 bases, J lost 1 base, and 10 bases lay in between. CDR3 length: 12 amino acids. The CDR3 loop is CSEAGPQETQYF. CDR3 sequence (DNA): TGCAGTGAAGCAGGGCCCCAAGAGACCCAGTACTTC.

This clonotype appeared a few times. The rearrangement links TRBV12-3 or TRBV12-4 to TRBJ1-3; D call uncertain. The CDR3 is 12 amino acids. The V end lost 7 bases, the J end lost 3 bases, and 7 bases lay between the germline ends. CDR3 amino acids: CASTPRGNTIYF. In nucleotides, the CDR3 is TGTGCCAGCACCCCCCGTGGAAACACCATATATTTT.

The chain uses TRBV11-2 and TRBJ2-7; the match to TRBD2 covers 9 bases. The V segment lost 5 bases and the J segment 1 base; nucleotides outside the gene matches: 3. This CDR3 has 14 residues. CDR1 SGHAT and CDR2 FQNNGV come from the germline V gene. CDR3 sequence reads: CASSQSGGSYEQYF. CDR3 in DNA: TGTGCCAGCAGCCAGAGCGGGGGGTCCTACGAGCAGTACTTC.

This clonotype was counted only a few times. The CDR3 here is CASSSSGTGPSPLHF. CDR3 sequence (DNA): TGTGCCAGCAGTTCTTCCGGGACAGGGCCCTCACCCCTCCACTTT. V is TRBV12-3 or TRBV12-4 and J is TRBJ1-6; TRBD1 matches 9 bases. With V trimmed by 4 bases and J by 10 bases, 8 bases remained unmatched. The CDR3 consists of 15 residues.

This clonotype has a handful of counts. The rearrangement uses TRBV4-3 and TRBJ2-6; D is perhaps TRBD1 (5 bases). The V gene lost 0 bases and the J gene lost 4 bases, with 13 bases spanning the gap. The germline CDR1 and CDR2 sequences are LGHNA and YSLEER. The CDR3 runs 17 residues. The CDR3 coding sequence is TGCGCCAGCAGCCAAGATTGGCAGGGCTCCGGGGCCAACGTCCTGACTTTC. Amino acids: CASSQDWQGSGANVLTF.

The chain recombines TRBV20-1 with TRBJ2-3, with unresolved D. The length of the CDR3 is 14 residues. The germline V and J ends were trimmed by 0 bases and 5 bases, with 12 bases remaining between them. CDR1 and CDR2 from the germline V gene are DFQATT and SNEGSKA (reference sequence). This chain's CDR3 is CSARDPLRLDTQYF. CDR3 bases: TGCAGTGCTAGAGATCCCCTTCGCCTAGATACGCAGTATTTT.

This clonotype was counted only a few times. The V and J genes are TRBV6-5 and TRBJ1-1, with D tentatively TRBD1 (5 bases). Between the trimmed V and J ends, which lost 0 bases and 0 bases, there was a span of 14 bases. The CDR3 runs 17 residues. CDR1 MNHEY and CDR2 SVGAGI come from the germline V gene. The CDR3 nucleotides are TGTGCCAGCAGTTACTCGCGGTTGGAGGGGATGAACACTGAAGCTTTCTTT. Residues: CASSYSRLEGMNTEAFF.

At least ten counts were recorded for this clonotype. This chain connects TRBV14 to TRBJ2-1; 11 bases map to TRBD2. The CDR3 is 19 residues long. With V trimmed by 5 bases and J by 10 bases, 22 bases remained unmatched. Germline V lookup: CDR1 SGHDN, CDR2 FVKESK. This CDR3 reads CASSLSPGLAVPLNVEQFF. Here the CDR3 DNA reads TGTGCCAGCAGCTTATCCCCGGGACTAGCGGTCCCCCTCAATGTGGAGCAGTTCTTC.

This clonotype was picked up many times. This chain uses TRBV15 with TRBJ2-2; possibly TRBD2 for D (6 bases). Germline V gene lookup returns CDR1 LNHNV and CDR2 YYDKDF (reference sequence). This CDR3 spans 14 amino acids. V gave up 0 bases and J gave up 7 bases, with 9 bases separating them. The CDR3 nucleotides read TGTGCCACCAGCAGAGATTTGGGGGGCGGGGAGCTGTTTTTT. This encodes CATSRDLGGGELFF.

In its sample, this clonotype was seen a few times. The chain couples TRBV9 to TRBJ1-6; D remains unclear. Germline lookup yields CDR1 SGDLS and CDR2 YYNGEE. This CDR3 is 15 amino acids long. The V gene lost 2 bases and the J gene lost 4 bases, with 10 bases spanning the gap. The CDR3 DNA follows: TGTGCCAGCAGCGTTTCGGGTCTATATAATTCACCCCTCCACTTT. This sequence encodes CASSVSGLYNSPLHF.

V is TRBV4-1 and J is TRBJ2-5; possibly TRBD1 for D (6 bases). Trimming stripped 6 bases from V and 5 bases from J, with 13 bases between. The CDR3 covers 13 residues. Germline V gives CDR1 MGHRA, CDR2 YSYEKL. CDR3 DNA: TGCGCCAGCAGGCCCAGGGGTAGCGAGACCCAGTACTTC. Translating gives CASRPRGSETQYF.

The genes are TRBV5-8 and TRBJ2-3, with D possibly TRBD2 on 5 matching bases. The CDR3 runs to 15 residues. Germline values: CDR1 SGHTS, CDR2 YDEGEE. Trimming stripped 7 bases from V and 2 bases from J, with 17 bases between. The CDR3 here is CASSASLQLTDTQYF. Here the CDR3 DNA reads TGTGCCAGCTCCGCTAGCCTGCAACTCACAGATACGCAGTATTTT.